What follows describes a single T cell receptor beta chain. The antigen remains unidentified. Positive CCR7 selection of CD45RO-negative cells yielded the naive CD8 cells, and terminally differentiated effector memory CD45RA+ cells were excluded. Clones were sequenced by immunoSEQ multiplex PCR, and TCRdb holds only the in-frame ones, with some missing. The sample lists about 2 million clones; about 95% were seen once. The data stem from a study of shared clonotypes between healthy human individuals. Points from the study as a whole: Relative to clonotypes present in all four donors, those not shared had lower generation probabilities.

The TCR sequence derives from a man younger than 30 in good health. Sequenced input: naive CD8+ T cells sorted from blood.

CDR3 in DNA: TGTGCCATCAAAGGGACTAGCGGGAGCGGAGAGACCCAGTACTTC. This translates into CAIKGTSGSGETQYF. This chain uses TRBV10-3 with TRBJ2-5; TRBD2 matches at 14 bases. The CDR3 has 15 residues. V gave up 7 bases and J gave up 4 bases; unmatched junction bases: 5. In germline, CDR1 is ENHRY, CDR2 SYGVKD.